Below are 28 T cell receptor beta chains sequenced from a single sample in a study of T cells in Graves' hyperthyroidism and ophthalmopathy. RNA transcripts were the template for amplifying TCR beta CDR3 regions. HTBI primers were the set used in a first-round RT-PCR of the TCR CDR3. In TCRdb, the multiplex PCR reads were re-called with MiXCR into one record per CDR3 protein. The table includes about 840,000 distinct CDR3 sequences, over 35% detected once. Sequencing was performed on blood. Every receptor here comes from a young man with Graves' hyperthyroidism.

This chain joins TRBV9 and TRBJ2-7; perhaps TRBD2 as D (6 bases). V shed 4 bases and J shed 0 bases, with 14 bases lying between them. Germline CDR1 SGDLS, CDR2 YYNGEE. The length of the CDR3 is 15 residues. As DNA, the CDR3 is TGTGCCAGCAGCCCCGAGGGACTTCCCTCCTACGAGCAGTACTTC. It is translated as CASSPEGLPSYEQYF. The entire variable domain, with the rest obtained from reference TRBV9 and TRBJ2-7, is as follows: DSGVTQTPKHLITATGQRVTLRCSPRSGDLSVYWYQQSLDQGLQFLIQYYNGEERAKGNILERFSAQQFPDLHSELNLSSLELGDSALYFCASSPEGLPSYEQYFGPGTRLTVT.

The chain couples TRBV7-2 to TRBJ2-7; either TRBD1 or TRBD2 may fit D (6 bases each). V was cut by 5 bases and J by 3 bases, with 20 bases left in between. CDR1 SGHTA and CDR2 FQGNSA come from the germline V gene. This CDR3 comprises 16 residues. CDR3 amino acids: CASSQDRERGRYEQYF. The CDR3 coding sequence is TGTGCCAGCAGCCAAGATCGGGAACGGGGGCGCTACGAGCAGTACTTC.

In the case of this clonotype: Its ends do not fully match the called genes, so a read error is possible. This chain links TRBV7-8 with TRBJ2-7; 10 positions agree with TRBD1. The CDR3 loop spans 15 amino acids. The germline CDR1 and CDR2 sequences are SGHVS and FQNEAQ. For the CDR3, the DNA is TGCGCCAGCAGCCAAGGTTGGGGGACAGGGGACGAGCAGTACTTC. Amino acids: CASSQGWGTGDEQYF.

This clonotype was recorded a few times. The chain employs TRBV5-1 and TRBJ2-7; D might be TRBD1 or TRBD2, each matching 5 bases. Between the trimmed V and J ends, which lost 3 bases and 2 bases, there was a span of 12 bases. This CDR3 region has 14 residues. Germline CDR1 reads SGHRS; CDR2 reads YFSETQ. DNA of the CDR3: TGCGCCAGCAGCTACGGGGACCTGGCCTACGAGCAGTACTTC. Encoded protein: CASSYGDLAYEQYF.

The V gene is TRBV13, the J gene TRBJ1-1, with 9 positions matching TRBD1. Germline lookup yields CDR1 PRHDT and CDR2 FYEKMQ (reference sequence). The CDR3 has 13 residues. The J segment lost 6 bases and the V segment lost 4 bases, leaving 3 bases of the junction unmatched. The CDR3 DNA reads as TGTGCCAGCAGCTCGACAGGGGGGGCTGAAGCTTTCTTT. Its protein is CASSSTGGAEAFF.

A note on this clonotype: One junction end disagrees with the germline gene, perhaps due to a read error. The rearrangement joins TRBV5-1 to TRBJ2-7, with 8 bases aligning to TRBD1. Germline V gene lookup returns CDR1 SGHRS and CDR2 YFSETQ. The CDR3 is 12 residues long. CDR3 sequence (DNA): TGTGCCAGCAGCTCCGGACAGGGAGGACAGTACTTC. Translation: CASSSGQGGQYF.

The CDR3 sequence: CASSEGWDNMNTEAFF. CDR3 DNA sequence: TGTGCCAGCAGTGAAGGTTGGGACAACATGAACACTGAAGCTTTCTTT. The chain has TRBV25-1 and TRBJ1-1, with D perhaps matching TRBD1 (6 bases). The CDR3 extends over 16 amino acids. Germline values: CDR1 MGHDK, CDR2 SYGVNS. Trimming left V 2 bases short and J 0 bases short, with 13 bases between.

This clonotype was detected only a few times. This sequence joins TRBV10-3 and TRBJ1-4; a possible D gene is TRBD1 (6 bases). This CDR3 has 16 amino acids. Germline V gene data show CDR1 as ENHRY and CDR2 as SYGVKD. Trimming left V 0 bases short and J 8 bases short, with 16 bases between. The CDR3 region is CAISESGGPGEEKLFF. For the CDR3, the DNA is TGTGCCATCAGTGAGTCAGGGGGACCGGGAGAGGAAAAACTGTTTTTT.

The chain couples TRBV10-3 to TRBJ1-1; the match to TRBD1 covers 7 bases. Germline values: CDR1 ENHRY, CDR2 SYGVKD. The CDR3 totals 15 residues. The ends lost 6 bases at V and 4 bases at J; junction bases unmatched: 11. The CDR3 nucleotides read TGTGCCATCAGCTATGACAGGGATGGGAGCACTGAAGCTTTCTTT. This codes for CAISYDRDGSTEAFF.

Here the CDR3 reads CASSSRAPGVYYYEQYF. In DNA form, the CDR3 reads TGTGCCAGCAGCTCCCGGGCCCCAGGGGTATACTACTACGAGCAGTACTTC. This chain links TRBV3-1 with TRBJ2-7; D may be TRBD1 (6 bases). The CDR3 contains 17 residues. The germline V gene has CDR1 LGHDT and CDR2 YNNKEL (reference sequence). The germline V and J ends were trimmed by 5 bases and 3 bases, with 23 bases remaining between them.

The rearrangement links TRBV4-1 to TRBJ1-5; D not resolved. The germline CDR1 and CDR2 sequences are MGHRA and YSYEKL. CDR3 size: 14 residues. V was trimmed by 1 base and J by 4 bases, leaving 8 bases between them. The CDR3: CASSQVLLNQPQHF. In DNA form, the CDR3 reads TGCGCCAGCAGCCAAGTTCTATTGAATCAGCCCCAGCATTTT.

The chain combines TRBV7-8 with TRBJ2-5; D remains unclear. Germline-derived CDR1 and CDR2 are SGHVS and FQNEAQ. This CDR3 has 16 amino acids. V lost 5 bases, J lost 1 base, and 17 bases lay in between. CDR3 amino acids: CASSHPPQDLQETQYF. Written as DNA, the CDR3 is TGTGCCAGCAGCCACCCGCCCCAGGACCTCCAAGAGACCCAGTACTTC.

This chain connects TRBV5-1 to TRBJ2-5; D gene unclear. The CDR3 spans 12 residues. Germline V lookup: CDR1 SGHRS, CDR2 YFSETQ. V gave up 1 base and J gave up 3 bases, with 4 bases separating them. Here the CDR3 reads CASSLNKETQYF. The CDR3 DNA follows: TGCGCCAGCAGCTTGAACAAAGAGACCCAGTACTTC.

This chain joins TRBV15 and TRBJ2-7; the match to TRBD1 covers 8 bases. V shed 8 bases and J 2 bases; nucleotides not matched to a gene: 5. In germline, CDR1 is LNHNV, CDR2 YYDKDF (reference sequence). This CDR3 has 13 amino acids. CDR3 loop: CATGQGFTYEQYF. CDR3 bases: TGTGCCACCGGACAGGGCTTTACCTACGAGCAGTACTTC.

This clonotype occurred many times. The rearrangement links TRBV20-1 to TRBJ2-5, with D unclear. The CDR3 has 14 residues. Germline V gene lookup returns CDR1 DFQATT and CDR2 SNEGSKA (reference sequence). Trimming cost V 1 base and J 1 base, with 10 bases left between them. The CDR3 bases are TGCAGTGCTAGAGGCCAGCGCATCCAAGAGACCCAGTACTTC. It encodes CSARGQRIQETQYF.

This clonotype has at least ten counts. The rearrangement links TRBV7-9 to TRBJ2-7; D remains unclear. CDR1 and CDR2 from the germline V gene are SEHNR and FQNEAQ (reference sequence). V was trimmed by 0 bases and J by 3 bases, leaving 9 bases between them. The CDR3 runs 14 residues. The CDR3 coding sequence is TGTGCCAGCAGCTTAGCGGGAACCATCTACGAGCAGTACTTC. This sequence encodes CASSLAGTIYEQYF.

This clonotype was seen a few times. V usage is TRBV9 and J usage is TRBJ1-4; D gene unclear. The germline CDR1 and CDR2 sequences are SGDLS and YYNGEE. Trimming pared 5 bases from V and 8 bases from J, leaving 19 bases between. The CDR3 totals 15 residues. The CDR3 protein is CASSKTLYSGEKLFF. The CDR3 coding sequence is TGTGCCAGCAGTAAGACGCTGTACAGTGGGGAAAAACTGTTTTTT.

The rearrangement links TRBV7-2 to TRBJ2-7; D is unresolved. V was cut by 5 bases and J by 0 bases, with 11 bases left in between. This CDR3 has 14 amino acids. CDR1 is SGHTA, CDR2 FQGNSA, per germline. The CDR3 region has the DNA TGTGCCAGCAGCCCATGGTACAGCTCCTACGAGCAGTACTTC. Residues: CASSPWYSSYEQYF.

The CDR3 DNA follows: TGTGCCAGCAGCGACCTAGGGGACGAGCAGTACTTC. Its protein product is CASSDLGDEQYF. This chain joins TRBV9 and TRBJ2-7; perhaps TRBD1 as D (5 bases). CDR1 and CDR2 from the germline V gene are SGDLS and YYNGEE. CDR3 length: 12 residues. V dropped 3 bases and J dropped 5 bases, with 9 bases sitting between them.

By sample fraction, this clonotype is medium-sized. The J gene is TRBJ1-2, the V gene TRBV10-2; TRBD1 aligns across 7 bases. Germline V gene lookup returns CDR1 WSHSY and CDR2 SAAADI. This CDR3 spans 12 amino acids. Trimming cost V 6 bases and J 7 bases; bases outside gene matches: 5. CDR3 residues: CASSLQGSGYTF. In nucleotides, the CDR3 is TGCGCCAGCAGCCTACAGGGGAGTGGCTACACCTTC.

The chain recombines TRBV7-2 with TRBJ2-7; TRBD1 might be the D (6 bases). CDR3 length: 14 amino acids. In germline, CDR1 is SGHTA, CDR2 FQGNSA. Trimming stripped 5 bases from V and 3 bases from J, with 14 bases between. This CDR3 reads CASSPPDSLYEQYF. CDR3 DNA: TGTGCCAGCAGCCCCCCGGACAGCCTCTACGAGCAGTACTTC.

The J gene is TRBJ2-5, the V gene TRBV5-1; the D is unclear. Trimming pared 5 bases from V and 5 bases from J, leaving 19 bases between. The V gene's germline CDR1 is SGHRS and CDR2 YFSETQ. This CDR3 is built from 15 residues. CDR3 amino acids: CASSFVSALAETQYF. For the CDR3, the DNA is TGCGCCAGCAGTTTTGTATCGGCCTTGGCGGAGACCCAGTACTTC.

The chain links TRBV29-1 to TRBJ2-2; 7 positions match TRBD1. The CDR3 spans 16 residues. CDR1 and CDR2 (germline): SQVTM, ANQGSEA. After removal of 6 bases from V and 6 bases from J, the junction contained 16 bases not matched to a gene. The chain's CDR3 is CSVQPRQGVGPGELFF. CDR3 DNA: TGCAGCGTACAACCTAGACAGGGAGTGGGACCCGGGGAGCTGTTTTTT.

The J gene is TRBJ2-7, the V gene TRBV7-2; a weak D match, TRBD2 (5 bases). CDR1 and CDR2 (germline): SGHTA, FQGNSA. The CDR3 has 13 residues. V was cut by 5 bases and J by 7 bases, with 15 bases left in between. The CDR3 sequence: CASSQDWSGEQYF. The CDR3 nucleotides are TGTGCCAGCAGCCAAGATTGGAGCGGAGAGCAGTACTTC.

The genes are TRBV11-2 and TRBJ1-5; D uncertain. Germline V gene lookup returns CDR1 SGHAT and CDR2 FQNNGV. Trimming left V 1 base short and J 2 bases short, with 15 bases between. This CDR3 is 17 amino acids long. CDR3 residues: CASSLGSPSVGNQPQHF. Written as DNA, the CDR3 is TGTGCCAGCAGCTTAGGATCCCCCTCCGTGGGCAATCAGCCCCAGCATTTT.

The genes are TRBV7-2 and TRBJ2-7; TRBD2 matches 11 bases. Germline CDR1 is SGHTA and CDR2 is FQGNSA. This CDR3 has 14 amino acids. The V gene end was trimmed by 6 bases and the J gene end by 2 bases; junction bases not matched to a gene: 3. This CDR3 reads CASRLAGDAYEQYF. The CDR3 coding sequence is TGTGCCAGCAGACTAGCGGGAGATGCCTACGAGCAGTACTTC.

The genes are TRBV11-2 and TRBJ1-2; TRBD1 might be the D (6 bases). This CDR3 comprises 16 residues. V lost 4 bases and J 3 bases, leaving 18 bases between the germline ends. Per germline, CDR1 SGHAT and CDR2 FQNNGV. The CDR3 DNA reads as TGTGCCAGCAGCTCGGGAGGAGGGGGAAGGTACTATGGCTACACCTTC. It codes for CASSSGGGGRYYGYTF.

For the CDR3, the DNA is TGTGCCAGCAGCGAGGGGACCCCCGGGGAGCTGTTTTTT. This sequence encodes CASSEGTPGELFF. The chain is built from TRBV7-2 and TRBJ2-2; the D gene could be TRBD1 or TRBD2 (5 bases each). The CDR3 has 13 residues. Germline V gene lookup returns CDR1 SGHTA and CDR2 FQGNSA. Trimming took 5 bases from V and 6 from J, leaving 10 bases between them.